This T cell receptor beta chain was sequenced for a study of cytomegalovirus exposure and HLA in healthy donors. Study as a whole: The approximately 120 validation repertoires used the same platform as the approximately 670 first-cohort repertoires (as reported by a later analysis). Study-level points and caveats: In vitro experiments confirmed that a few CMV-associated chains were specific for CMV antigens. TCR beta chains numbering more than 150 were designated cytomegalovirus-associated.

A word on this clone: What it recognizes is unknown.

The table came from immunoSEQ multiplex PCR; TCRdb's copy has only in-frame clones and leaves some out. The sample holds about 130,000 clones; roughly 93% are singletons and the top ten take approximately 1.2%. This clonotype was sampled from a woman between 18 and 30 years old in good health and CMV-seronegative. The source material was PBMCs.

The DNA for the CDR3 is TGTGCCAGCAGCCCGGACAGGGGGCGGGAGGGCTACACCTTC. Its protein product is CASSPDRGREGYTF. This sequence joins TRBV5-4 and TRBJ1-2; 11 nucleotides agree with TRBD1. After removal of 4 bases from V and 8 bases from J, the junction contained 7 bases not matched to a gene. Germline V lookup: CDR1 SGHNT, CDR2 YYREEE (reference sequence). This CDR3 comprises 14 residues.